This paragraph covers one T cell receptor (beta chain) sequence. These data belong to a study of shared T cell receptors in the human thymus. TCRdb keeps only in-frame clones here, not all; method: immunoSEQ multiplex PCR. The table lists about 660,000 clones, approximately 87% of them singletons. In addition, the sample was reused for a study of human thymus T cells.

The sequenced sample was thymocytes. The receptor comes from a boy less than two years old with a congenital heart defect.

CDR3 in amino acids: CASSFRGALYRGHPYGYTF. The CDR3 nucleotides are TGTGCCAGCAGTTTCCGGGGGGCTCTCTACAGGGGGCACCCCTATGGCTACACCTTC. This rearrangement joins TRBV28 to TRBJ1-2, with 9 nucleotides matching TRBD1. The CDR3 sequence is 19 residues long. Trimming removed 3 bases from V and 4 bases from J; junction bases left unmatched: 18. Germline V gene sequence: CDR1 MDHEN, CDR2 SYDVKM.